The next 22 T cell receptor beta chains were all read from a single sample in a study of CD8 T cell repertoires and HIV-1 epitope variants. TCRdb's table, derived via immunoSEQ multiplex PCR, lists solely in-frame clones and lacks some. Among roughly 2,700 clones, 67% were seen once, and the ten largest hold more than 35%. No antigen is known for these receptors. Sequenced material: cultured CD8+ T cells derived from PBMCs. Source of these receptors: a male donor with HIV.

The chain combines TRBV25-1 with TRBJ2-1; the D gene is possibly TRBD2 (6 bases). Germline values: CDR1 MGHDK, CDR2 SYGVNS. The CDR3 has 12 residues. The V end was cut by 5 bases, the J end by 9 bases, with 11 bases between. As DNA, the CDR3 is TGTGCCAGCAGTCCTACTAGCAGTGAGCAGTTCTTC. Translated: CASSPTSSEQFF.

This clone ranks as large. The chain joins TRBV19 to TRBJ2-7; a possible D gene is TRBD2 (6 bases). The ends were cut back, 4 bases at V and 4 bases at J, with 14 bases in the middle. Germline assignment: CDR1 LNHDA and CDR2 SQIVND (reference sequence). This CDR3 contains 14 residues. Here the CDR3 DNA reads TGTGCCAGTAGTACCCTAGCGACAGAATACGAGCAGTACTTC. Amino acid sequence: CASSTLATEYEQYF.

The chain couples TRBV5-1 to TRBJ1-1, with a possible D match to TRBD1 (5 bases). This CDR3 is 13 amino acids long. The V and J ends lost 4 bases and 4 bases respectively, with 11 bases between them. Germline values: CDR1 SGHRS, CDR2 YFSETQ. DNA of the CDR3: TGCGCCAGCAGCCTAACGGGGACCACTGAAGCTTTCTTT. This gives the protein CASSLTGTTEAFF.

The CDR3 spells CASCEGSNQPQHF. CDR3 sequence (DNA): TGTGCCAGCTGTGAGGGAAGCAATCAGCCCCAGCATTTT. The chain recombines TRBV6-6 with TRBJ1-5; no clear D. The V end lost 8 bases, the J end lost 1 base, and 9 bases lay between the germline ends. Germline values: CDR1 MNHNY, CDR2 SVGAGI (reference sequence). CDR3 length: 13 residues.

The chain has TRBV10-3 and TRBJ2-7; 7 nucleotides align to TRBD1. Losses at the gene ends were 9 bases for V and 1 base for J; bases not matched to a gene: 12. Per germline, CDR1 ENHRY and CDR2 SYGVKD. The CDR3 spans 15 residues. The CDR3 sequence: CAITDVGTASYEQYF. The CDR3 DNA reads as TGTGCCATAACCGACGTGGGGACAGCATCCTACGAGCAGTACTTC.

This chain joins TRBV27 and TRBJ2-7; D remains ambiguous. This CDR3 spans 10 amino acids. The V end was cut by 10 bases, the J end by 4 bases, with 8 bases between. From germline, CDR1 is MNHEY and CDR2 SMNVEV (reference sequence). The chain's CDR3 is CATTKYEQYF. The CDR3 region has the DNA TGTGCCACCACAAAATACGAGCAGTACTTC.

The rearrangement uses TRBV28 and TRBJ1-5, with TRBD1 matching over 9 bases. V gave up 5 bases and J gave up 4 bases; unmatched junction bases: 3. From germline, CDR1 is MDHEN and CDR2 SYDVKM. The length of the CDR3 is 14 residues. This CDR3 is CASSEGTGNQPQHF. CDR3 sequence (DNA): TGTGCCAGCAGTGAGGGGACAGGGAATCAGCCCCAGCATTTT.

The J gene is TRBJ1-1, the V gene TRBV7-6, with D maybe TRBD1 (5 bases). The germline V gene encodes CDR1 SGHVS and CDR2 FNYEAQ. V lost 5 bases and J lost 0, with 19 bases in between. This CDR3 has 17 residues. CDR3 sequence reads: CASSLQGRGRVNTEAFF. CDR3 DNA: TGTGCCAGCAGCCTACAAGGGCGGGGCAGGGTGAACACTGAAGCTTTCTTT.

A single count supports this clone. V usage is TRBV6-4 and J usage is TRBJ1-5; tentatively, D is TRBD1 (5 bases). V lost 10 bases to trimming and J lost 0 bases, with 13 bases between them. The CDR3 is 14 residues long. CDR1 MRHNA and CDR2 SNTAGT come from the germline V gene. CDR3 residues: CAKGKGHSNQPQHF. The DNA of the CDR3 is TGTGCCAAGGGTAAGGGGCATAGCAATCAGCCCCAGCATTTT.

The chain has TRBV7-2 and TRBJ1-1; D is uncertain. The CDR3 is made up of 13 amino acids. V lost 0 bases and J lost 4, with 6 bases in between. From germline, CDR1 is SGHTA and CDR2 FQGNSA. The CDR3 nucleotides are TGTGCCAGCAGCTTAGCTTGGGCCACTGAAGCTTTCTTT. Its protein is CASSLAWATEAFF.

The rearrangement joins TRBV5-1 to TRBJ2-7, with D unresolved. The CDR3 has 14 residues. The V and J ends lost 4 bases and 6 bases respectively, with 17 bases between them. The V gene's germline CDR1 is SGHRS and CDR2 YFSETQ. The CDR3 loop is CASSRTFTPREQYF. For the CDR3, the DNA is TGCGCCAGCAGCCGGACCTTCACCCCCCGCGAGCAGTACTTC.

This clone ranks as large. The rearrangement links TRBV10-3 to TRBJ2-7, with TRBD2 as a possible D gene (6 bases). Germline lookup yields CDR1 ENHRY and CDR2 SYGVKD. Deletions cut 10 bases from V and 4 bases from J, with 17 bases between. The CDR3 totals 13 residues. The CDR3 protein is CATLGDSTYEQYF. DNA for the CDR3: TGTGCCACCCTAGGGGACTCTACTTACGAGCAGTACTTC.

The J gene is TRBJ1-1, the V gene TRBV29-1; 7 bases are shared with TRBD1. CDR1 SQVTM and CDR2 ANQGSEA come from the germline V gene. This CDR3 comprises 11 residues. J was trimmed by 2 bases and V by 7 bases; bases with no gene match: 1. This CDR3 reads CSGDSNTEAFF. The DNA of the CDR3 is TGCAGCGGGGACAGTAACACTGAAGCTTTCTTT.

The chain recombines TRBV19 with TRBJ2-7; D remains unclear. The V and J ends lost 5 bases and 3 bases respectively, with 14 bases between them. This CDR3 region has 14 residues. CDR1 is LNHDA and CDR2 is SQIVND in the germline V gene (reference sequence). The CDR3 loop reads CASSRVAADYEQYF. The CDR3, as DNA: TGTGCCAGTAGTCGGGTAGCTGCTGACTACGAGCAGTACTTC.

The rearrangement uses TRBV5-8 and TRBJ1-1; TRBD1 might be the D (6 bases). This CDR3 contains 13 residues. Germline lookup yields CDR1 SGHTS and CDR2 YDEGEE. V lost 5 bases, J lost 5 bases, and 13 bases lay in between. The chain's CDR3 is CASRAQGRTEAFF. The CDR3 coding sequence is TGTGCCAGCAGGGCACAGGGAAGGACTGAAGCTTTCTTT.

The rearrangement links TRBV7-3 to TRBJ1-1; D is unclear. Per germline, CDR1 SGHTA and CDR2 FQGTGA. V was cut by 5 bases and J by 3 bases, with 10 bases left in between. The CDR3 extends over 13 amino acids. For the CDR3, the DNA is TGTGCCAGCAGCATTGACCGGCACACTGAAGCTTTCTTT. Translated: CASSIDRHTEAFF.

This clone was detected only a few times. J is TRBJ1-1 and V is TRBV14; no reliable D call. The CDR3 has 11 residues. Per germline, CDR1 SGHDN and CDR2 FVKESK. The V and J ends lost 4 bases and 7 bases respectively, with 7 bases between them. The CDR3 DNA is TGTGCCAGCAGCCCGGCCGTTGAAGCTTTCTTT. Translating gives CASSPAVEAFF.

The V call is TRBV5-4, the J call TRBJ2-5, with 7 nucleotides matching TRBD2. This CDR3 is 16 amino acids long. CDR1 and CDR2 from the germline V gene are SGHNT and YYREEE (reference sequence). The V and J ends lost 1 base and 2 bases, in that order; junction bases with no gene match: 8. CDR3 coding DNA: TGTGCCAGCAGCTTGCTCAGCGGGGACCCTCAAGAGACCCAGTACTTC. Its protein product is CASSLLSGDPQETQYF. The entire variable domain, with the rest obtained from reference TRBV5-4 and TRBJ2-5, is as follows: ETGVTQSPTHLIKTRGQQVTLRCSSQSGHNTVSWYQQALGQGPQFIFQYYREEENGRGNFPPRFSGLQFPNYSSELNVNALELDDSALYLCASSLLSGDPQETQYFGPGTRLLVL.

The CDR3 DNA is TGTGCCAGCAGACCGGAACAGGGAGCCAAAAACATTCAGTACTTC. Translated: CASRPEQGAKNIQYF. The chain is built from TRBV28 and TRBJ2-4; D is perhaps TRBD1 (6 bases). Germline V gene lookup returns CDR1 MDHEN and CDR2 SYDVKM. This CDR3 has 15 amino acids. The V gene lost 6 bases and the J gene lost 0 bases, with 12 bases spanning the gap.

The chain couples TRBV5-6 to TRBJ2-1, with unresolved D. The CDR3 length is 17 residues. Germline lookup yields CDR1 SGHDT and CDR2 YYEEEE. The V gene lost 2 bases and the J gene lost 6 bases, with 21 bases spanning the gap. The CDR3 sequence: CASSFADGVLPANEQFF. In DNA form, the CDR3 reads TGTGCCAGCAGCTTCGCAGACGGAGTACTCCCTGCCAATGAGCAGTTCTTC.

The chain carries TRBV15 and TRBJ2-7, with TRBD1 matching 9 bases. CDR3 length: 13 residues. Per germline, CDR1 LNHNV and CDR2 YYDKDF (reference sequence). Trimming removed 5 bases from V and 7 bases from J; junction bases left unmatched: 6. In DNA, the CDR3 is TGTGCCACCAGCGATGACAGGGGGATTGAGCAGTACTTC. Protein: CATSDDRGIEQYF.

The chain is built from TRBV29-1 and TRBJ2-5, with no clear D. Germline CDR1 SQVTM, CDR2 ANQGSEA. This CDR3 is 13 amino acids long. V lost 6 bases, J lost 0 bases, and 11 bases lay in between. In DNA, the CDR3 is TGCAGCGTGAGGTCCCCGTACCAAGAGACCCAGTACTTC. This gives the protein CSVRSPYQETQYF.